The TCR beta chain under discussion was sequenced for a study of shared clonotypes between healthy human individuals. Overall study context: Each donor contributed plates that comprised three CD4 naive, three CD4 memory, two CD8 naive and one CD8 memory. The study's findings and limits: For naive CD4 cells, approximately 4.8% of clonotypes were shared across a handful of donors.

Germline V gene data show CDR1 as MNHNS and CDR2 as SASEGT. The CDR3 has 17 residues. V gave up 2 bases and J gave up 3 bases; unmatched junction bases: 6. Comment on this clone: Its matching antigen is unknown.

Original data processing: Filtering of immunoSEQ junctional sequences could not match full-length read filtering. Data came from immunoSEQ multiplex PCR; TCRdb stores just in-frame clones and leaves some out. That table supplies the V and J calls and clone size; D and trimming were determined from the DNA. The sample records some 2,500,000 clones, over 85% being singletons. The TCR originated in a young man in good health. Some clones in this sample may be carry-over from other donors' samples. This chain uses TRBV6-1 with TRBJ2-3; TRBD2 matches 12 bases. The sequenced sample consisted of naive CD4+ T cells from PBMCs. The subset is: CD45RA+ positively selected. CDR3: CASSEPLLAGGTDTQYF. CDR3 nucleotide sequence: TGTGCCAGCAGTGAACCCTTACTAGCGGGAGGTACAGATACGCAGTATTTT.